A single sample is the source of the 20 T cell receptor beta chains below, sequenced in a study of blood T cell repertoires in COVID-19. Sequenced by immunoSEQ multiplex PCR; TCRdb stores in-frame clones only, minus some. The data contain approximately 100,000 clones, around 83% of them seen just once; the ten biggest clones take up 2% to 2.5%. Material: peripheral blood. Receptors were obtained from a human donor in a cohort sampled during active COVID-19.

Here the CDR3 reads CASSLTAGRETQYF. Written as DNA, the CDR3 is TGCGCCAGCAGCTTGACGGCAGGGCGAGAGACCCAGTACTTC. This sequence joins TRBV5-1 and TRBJ2-5; D perhaps matches TRBD1 (5 bases). Trimming cost V 1 base and J 4 bases, with 11 bases left between them. Germline V gene sequence: CDR1 SGHRS, CDR2 YFSETQ. The CDR3 covers 14 residues.

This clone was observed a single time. DNA for the CDR3: TGTGCCAGCAGCCCTCGGGCGGAGGGAACTAGCGGGGGGGCAAAGGGGCAAGAGACCCAGTACTTC. Translating it yields CASSPRAEGTSGGAKGQETQYF. The chain joins TRBV4-2 to TRBJ2-5, with 13 positions matching TRBD2. This CDR3 spans 22 amino acids. The V and J ends lost 4 bases and 2 bases, in that order; junction bases with no gene match: 22. The germline V gene encodes CDR1 LGHNA and CDR2 YNFKEQ.

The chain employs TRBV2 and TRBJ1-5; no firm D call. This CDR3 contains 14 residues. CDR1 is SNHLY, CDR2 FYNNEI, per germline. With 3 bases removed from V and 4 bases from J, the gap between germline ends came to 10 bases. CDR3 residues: CASSDSERNQPQHF. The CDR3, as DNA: TGTGCCAGCAGTGACAGCGAGAGAAATCAGCCCCAGCATTTT.

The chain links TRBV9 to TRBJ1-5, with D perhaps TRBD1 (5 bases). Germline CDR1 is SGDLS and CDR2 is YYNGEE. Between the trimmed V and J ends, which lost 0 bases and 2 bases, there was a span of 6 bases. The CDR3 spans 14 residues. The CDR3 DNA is TGTGCCAGCAGCGTAGGGGGGGGCAATCAGCCCCAGCATTTT. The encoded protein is CASSVGGGNQPQHF.

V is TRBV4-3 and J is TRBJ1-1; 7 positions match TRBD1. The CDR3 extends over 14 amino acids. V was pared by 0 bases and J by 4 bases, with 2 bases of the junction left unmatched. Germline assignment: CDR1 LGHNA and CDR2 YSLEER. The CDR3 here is CASSQDRGATEAFF. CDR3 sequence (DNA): TGCGCCAGCAGCCAAGACAGGGGGGCCACTGAAGCTTTCTTT.

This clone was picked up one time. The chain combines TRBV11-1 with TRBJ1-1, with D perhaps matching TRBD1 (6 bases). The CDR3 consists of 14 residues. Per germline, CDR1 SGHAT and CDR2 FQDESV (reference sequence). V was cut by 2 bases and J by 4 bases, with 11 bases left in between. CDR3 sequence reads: CASSLHRVGTEAFF. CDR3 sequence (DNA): TGTGCCAGCAGCTTACACAGGGTAGGCACTGAAGCTTTCTTT.

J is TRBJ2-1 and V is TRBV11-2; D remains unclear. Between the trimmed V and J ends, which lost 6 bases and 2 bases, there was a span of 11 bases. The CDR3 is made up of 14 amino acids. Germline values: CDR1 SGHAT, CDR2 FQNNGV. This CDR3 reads CASSIPGPYNEQFF. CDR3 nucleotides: TGTGCCAGCAGTATCCCGGGTCCCTACAATGAGCAGTTCTTC.

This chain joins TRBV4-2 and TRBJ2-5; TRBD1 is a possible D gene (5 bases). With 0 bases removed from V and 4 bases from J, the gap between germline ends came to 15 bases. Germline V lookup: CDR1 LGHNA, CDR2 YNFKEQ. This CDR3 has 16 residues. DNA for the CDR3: TGTGCCAGCAGCCAAGATTTAGGGGTAATTGCAGAGACCCAGTACTTC. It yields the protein CASSQDLGVIAETQYF.

The CDR3 here is CASRPPGELNIQYF. The CDR3 DNA reads TGTGCCAGCAGACCCCCGGGAGAGTTGAACATTCAGTACTTC. The rearrangement links TRBV28 to TRBJ2-4; perhaps TRBD2 as D (6 bases). Germline CDR1 MDHEN, CDR2 SYDVKM. The CDR3 contains 14 residues. V was cut by 6 bases and J by 7 bases, with 16 bases left in between.

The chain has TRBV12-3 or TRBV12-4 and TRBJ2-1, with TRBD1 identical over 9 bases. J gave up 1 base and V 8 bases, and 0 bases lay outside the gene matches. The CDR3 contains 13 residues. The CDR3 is CASDRGSYNEQFF. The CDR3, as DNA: TGTGCCAGCGACAGGGGGTCCTACAATGAGCAGTTCTTC.

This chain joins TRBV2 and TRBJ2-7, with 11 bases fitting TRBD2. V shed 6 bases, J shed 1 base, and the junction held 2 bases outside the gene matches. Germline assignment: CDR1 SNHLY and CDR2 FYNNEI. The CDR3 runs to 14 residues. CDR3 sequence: CASSLAGGSYEQYF. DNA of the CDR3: TGTGCCAGCAGCCTAGCGGGAGGTTCCTACGAGCAGTACTTC.

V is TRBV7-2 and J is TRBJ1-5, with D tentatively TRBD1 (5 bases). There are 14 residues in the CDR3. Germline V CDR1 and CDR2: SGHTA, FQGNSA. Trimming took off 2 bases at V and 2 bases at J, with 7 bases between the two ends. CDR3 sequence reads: CASSLRGGNQPQHF. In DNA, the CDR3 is TGTGCCAGCAGCTTACGGGGGGGCAATCAGCCCCAGCATTTT.

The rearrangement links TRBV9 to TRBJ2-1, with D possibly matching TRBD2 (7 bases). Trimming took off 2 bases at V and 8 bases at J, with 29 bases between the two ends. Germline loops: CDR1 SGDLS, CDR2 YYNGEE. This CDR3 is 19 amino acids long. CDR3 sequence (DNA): TGTGCCAGCAGCGTCAGGGCTGCGAGGGGGACTATACGTATCGATGAGCAGTTCTTC. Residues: CASSVRAARGTIRIDEQFF. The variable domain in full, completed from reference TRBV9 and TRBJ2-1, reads DSGVTQTPKHLITATGQRVTLRCSPRSGDLSVYWYQQSLDQGLQFLIQYYNGEERAKGNILERFSAQQFPDLHSELNLSSLELGDSALYFCASSVRAARGTIRIDEQFFGPGTRLTVL.

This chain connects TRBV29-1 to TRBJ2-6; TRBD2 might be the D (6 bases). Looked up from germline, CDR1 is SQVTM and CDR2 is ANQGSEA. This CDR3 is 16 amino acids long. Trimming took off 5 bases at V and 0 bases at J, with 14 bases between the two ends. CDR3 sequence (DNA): TGCAGCGTTAATGTTGGAGGGGCCTCTGGGGCCAACGTCCTGACTTTC. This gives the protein CSVNVGGASGANVLTF.

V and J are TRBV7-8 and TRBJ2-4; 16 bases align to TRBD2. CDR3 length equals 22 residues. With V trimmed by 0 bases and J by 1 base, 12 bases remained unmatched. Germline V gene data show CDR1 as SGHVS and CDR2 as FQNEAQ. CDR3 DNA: TGTGCCAGCAGCTTAGCTTTAATCGGGACTAGCGGGAGGGCCGGGGCCAAAAACATTCAGTACTTC. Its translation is CASSLALIGTSGRAGAKNIQYF.

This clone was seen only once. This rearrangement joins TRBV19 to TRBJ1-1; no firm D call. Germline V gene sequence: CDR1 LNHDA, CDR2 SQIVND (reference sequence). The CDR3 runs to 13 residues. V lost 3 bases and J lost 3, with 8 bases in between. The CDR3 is CASSIYQDTEAFF. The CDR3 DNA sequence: TGTGCCAGTAGTATTTACCAGGACACTGAAGCTTTCTTT.

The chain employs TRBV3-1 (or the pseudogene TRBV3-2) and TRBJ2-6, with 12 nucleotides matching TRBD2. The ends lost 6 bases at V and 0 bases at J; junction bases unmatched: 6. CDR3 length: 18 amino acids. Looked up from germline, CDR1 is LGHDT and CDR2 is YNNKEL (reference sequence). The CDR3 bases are TGTGCCAGCAGTCAGACTAGCGGGGGTTTCTCTGGGGCCAACGTCCTGACTTTC. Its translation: CASSQTSGGFSGANVLTF.

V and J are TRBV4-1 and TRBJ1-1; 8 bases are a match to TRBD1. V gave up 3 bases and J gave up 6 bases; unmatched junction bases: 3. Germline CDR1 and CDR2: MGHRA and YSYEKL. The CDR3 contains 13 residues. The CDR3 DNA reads TGCGCCAGCAGCCAGCAGGGGGCTCCTGAAGCTTTCTTT. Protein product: CASSQQGAPEAFF.

The CDR3 DNA follows: TGTGCCAGCAGTATGGACAGGGGATCATTCGAAAAACTGTTTTTT. It is translated as CASSMDRGSFEKLFF. The chain employs TRBV27 and TRBJ1-4, with 9 bases fitting TRBD1. The CDR3 sequence is 15 residues long. Germline CDR1 is MNHEY and CDR2 is SMNVEV (reference sequence). V was clipped by 5 bases and J by 8 bases; unmatched bases: 9.

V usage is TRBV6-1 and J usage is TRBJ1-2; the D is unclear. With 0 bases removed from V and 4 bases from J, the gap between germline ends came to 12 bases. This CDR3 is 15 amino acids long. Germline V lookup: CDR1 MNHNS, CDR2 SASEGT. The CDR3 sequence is CASSEAATARYGYTF. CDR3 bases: TGTGCCAGCAGTGAAGCGGCCACAGCCCGCTATGGCTACACCTTC.